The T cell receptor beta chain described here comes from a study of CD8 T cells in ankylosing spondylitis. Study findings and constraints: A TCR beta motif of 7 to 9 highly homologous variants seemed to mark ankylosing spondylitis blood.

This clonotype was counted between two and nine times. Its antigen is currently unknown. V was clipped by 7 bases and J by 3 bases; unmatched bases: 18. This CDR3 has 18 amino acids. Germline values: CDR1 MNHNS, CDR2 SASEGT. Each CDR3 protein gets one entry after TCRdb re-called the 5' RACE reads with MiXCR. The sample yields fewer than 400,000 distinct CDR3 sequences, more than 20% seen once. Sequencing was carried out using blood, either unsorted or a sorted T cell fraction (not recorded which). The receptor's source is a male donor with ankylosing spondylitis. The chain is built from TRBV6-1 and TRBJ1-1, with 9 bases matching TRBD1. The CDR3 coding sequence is TGTGCCAGCACCAGAACAGGGGGCGCGTCTGTCGTCGACACTGAAGCTTTCTTT. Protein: CASTRTGGASVVDTEAFF.